This entry features one T cell receptor beta chain sequence. Using immunoSEQ multiplex PCR, the repertoire was profiled, and TCRdb retains in-frame clones only, with some absent. Of a few hundred thousand clones listed, approximately 90% were seen once; the top ten hold 5.5% to 8%. The data belong to a study of control samples from healthy donors and cancer patients. CDR1 is SEHNR, CDR2 FQNEAQ, per germline (reference sequence). The CDR3 is 13 amino acids. Deletions cut 1 base from V and 3 bases from J, with 6 bases between. V is TRBV7-9 and J is TRBJ2-5; the D is unclear. Sequenced material: PBMCs. The TCR originated in a man aged 35-49 years with head and neck cancer. The CDR3 reads CASSLGLEETQYF. CDR3 sequence (DNA): TGTGCCAGCAGCTTAGGCCTAGAAGAGACCCAGTACTTC.